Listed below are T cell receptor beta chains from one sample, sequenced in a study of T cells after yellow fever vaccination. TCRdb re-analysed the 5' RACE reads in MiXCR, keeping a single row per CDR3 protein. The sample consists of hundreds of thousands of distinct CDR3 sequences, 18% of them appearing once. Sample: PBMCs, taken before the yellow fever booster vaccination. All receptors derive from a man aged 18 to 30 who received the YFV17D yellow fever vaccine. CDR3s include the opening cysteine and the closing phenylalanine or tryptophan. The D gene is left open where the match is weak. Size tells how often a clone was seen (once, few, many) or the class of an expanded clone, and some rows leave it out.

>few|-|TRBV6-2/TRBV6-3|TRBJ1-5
TGTGCCAGCAATCACAGGGTGAATCAGCCCCAGCATTTT
CASNHRVNQPQHF
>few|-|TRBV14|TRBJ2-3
TGTGCCAGCAGTACACTAGTTAGCACAGATACGCAGTATTTT
CASSTLVSTDTQYF
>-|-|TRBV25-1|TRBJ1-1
TGTGCCAGTCGCCGAGAGAACATGAACACTGAAGCTTTCTTT
CASRRENMNTEAFF
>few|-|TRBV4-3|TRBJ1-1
TGCGCCAGCAGCCAAGCCCGAGAGGGGGTCACTGAAGCTTTCTTT
CASSQAREGVTEAFF
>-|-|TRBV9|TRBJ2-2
TGTGCCAGCAGCGTGGGGCGGGCCCGTTTTAACACCGGGGAGCTGTTTTTT
CASSVGRARFNTGELFF
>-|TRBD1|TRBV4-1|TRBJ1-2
TGCGCCAGCAGCCGGACAGGGCTTGGCTACACCTTC
CASSRTGLGYTF
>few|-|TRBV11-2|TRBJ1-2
TGTGCCAGCAGCGGTATTGGGGGATCTGGCTACACCTTC
CASSGIGGSGYTF
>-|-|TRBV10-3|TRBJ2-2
TGTGCCATCAGTGAGTCGACTCGGTCGCCCCGAGGCACCGGGGAGCTGTTTTTT
CAISESTRSPRGTGELFF
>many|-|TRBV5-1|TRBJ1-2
TGCGCCAGCAGCCCTCCCGAAAACTATGGCTACACCTTC
CASSPPENYGYTF
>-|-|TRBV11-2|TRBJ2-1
TGTGCCAGCAGCTTAGGTCACTCCTCGACGGATGAGCAGTTCTTC
CASSLGHSSTDEQFF
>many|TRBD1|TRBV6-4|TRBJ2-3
TGTGCCAGCAGTGACGGGACAGGGGCAGATACGCAGTATTTT
CASSDGTGADTQYF
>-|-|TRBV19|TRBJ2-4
TGTGCCAGTAGTATCGTACGGGGGAACGGAAACATTCAGTACTTC
CASSIVRGNGNIQYF
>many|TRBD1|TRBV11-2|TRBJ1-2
TGTGCCAGCAGCTTAGGGGACAGGGGGCTTGGCTACACCTTC
CASSLGDRGLGYTF
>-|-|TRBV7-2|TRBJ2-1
TGTGCCAGCAGCTCGGGGGAATTAGGGTCCTACAATGAGCAGTTCTTC
CASSSGELGSYNEQFF
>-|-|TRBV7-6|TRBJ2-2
TGTGCCAGCAGCTTAGTGGCGGCAGGGCGGGCCACCGGGGAGCTGTTTTTT
CASSLVAAGRATGELFF
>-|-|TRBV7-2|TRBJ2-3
TGTGCCAGCAGCTTAGGCGGGGACTCAGATACGCAGTATTTT
CASSLGGDSDTQYF
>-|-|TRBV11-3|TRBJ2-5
TGTGCCAGCAGCTACGTCTCGGGAGAGACCCAGTACTTC
CASSYVSGETQYF
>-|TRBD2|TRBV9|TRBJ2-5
TGTGCCAGCAGCCCCTCACTAGCGGGGGGCGCAGAGACCCAGTACTTC
CASSPSLAGGAETQYF
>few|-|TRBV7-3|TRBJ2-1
TGTGCCAGCAGCTCCCGACGGAGCTCCTACAATGAGCAGTTCTTC
CASSSRRSSYNEQFF
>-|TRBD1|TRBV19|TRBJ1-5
TGTGCCAGTAGTAGCTCCGGGGGACAGGGGCGTCAGCCCCAGCATTTT
CASSSSGGQGRQPQHF
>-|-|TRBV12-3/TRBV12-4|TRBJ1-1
TGTGCCAGCAGTTCCAGTATGAACACTGAAGCTTTCTTT
CASSSSMNTEAFF
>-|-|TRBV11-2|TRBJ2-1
TGTGCCAGCAGCTTAGGAACCCGGAATGAGCAGTTCTTC
CASSLGTRNEQFF
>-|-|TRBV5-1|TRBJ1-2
TGCGCCAGCAGCTTGGAGGACGAAAGGGGCTACACCTTC
CASSLEDERGYTF
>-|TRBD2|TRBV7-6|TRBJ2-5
TGTGCCAGCAGCTTAGTCACTAGCGAGAAAGAGACCCAGTACTTC
CASSLVTSEKETQYF
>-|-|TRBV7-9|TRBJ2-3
TGTGCCAGCAGCTTTGTGTTAAGCACAGATACGCAGTATTTT
CASSFVLSTDTQYF
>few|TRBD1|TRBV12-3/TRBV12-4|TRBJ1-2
TGTGCCAGCACCGCGGGGCAGGGGGGGAACTATGGCTACACCTTC
CASTAGQGGNYGYTF
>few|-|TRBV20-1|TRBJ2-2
TGCAGTGCTAGTCACGGGGCTGGAAACACCGGGGAGCTGTTTTTT
CSASHGAGNTGELFF
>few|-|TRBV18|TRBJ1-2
TGTGCCAGCTCACCCGAGGGGGGACGGATGGCTTATGGCTACACCTTC
CASSPEGGRMAYGYTF
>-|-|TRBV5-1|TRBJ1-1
TGCGCCAGCAGCTTGGTCGGGAACCAAATGAACACTGAAGCTTTCTTT
CASSLVGNQMNTEAFF
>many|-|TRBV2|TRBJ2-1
TGTGCCGGCAAACAGGGTGGGCTCAATGAGCAGTTCTTC
CAGKQGGLNEQFF
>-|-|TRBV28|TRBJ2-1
TGTGCCAGCGGATTGGTCCGGGGGCCCTACAATGAGCAGTTCTTC
CASGLVRGPYNEQFF
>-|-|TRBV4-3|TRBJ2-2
TGCGCCAGCAGCCGTGGGGGTTACGCGAACACCGGGGAGCTGTTTTTT
CASSRGGYANTGELFF
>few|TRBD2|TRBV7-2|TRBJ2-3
TGTGCCAGCAGCAACGGGGGGGCGTCGGGAGATACGCAGTATTTT
CASSNGGASGDTQYF
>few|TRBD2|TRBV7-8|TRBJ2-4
TGTGCCAGCAGCTTCATCTTTGCTGGGGGGGTTTCCAAAAACATTCAGTACTTC
CASSFIFAGGVSKNIQYF
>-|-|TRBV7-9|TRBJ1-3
TGTGCCAGCAGCTCTCGGGGCAGCTACTCTGGAAACACCATATATTTT
CASSSRGSYSGNTIYF
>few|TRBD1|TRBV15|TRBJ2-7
TGTGCCACCAGCAGAGACGTTTTGACAGGGTCCTACGAGCAGTACTTC
CATSRDVLTGSYEQYF
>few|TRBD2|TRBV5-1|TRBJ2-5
TGCGCCAGCAGCTTAAGCGGGGGGCCCGAAGGCGCCCAGTACTTC
CASSLSGGPEGAQYF
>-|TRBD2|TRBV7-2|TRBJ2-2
TGTGCCAGCACTAGCGGGGGGCCCACCGGGGAGCTGTTTTTT
CASTSGGPTGELFF
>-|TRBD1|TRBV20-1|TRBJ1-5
TGCAGTGCCCCCGGGGACAGGGCTTATAGCAATCAGCCCCAGCATTTT
CSAPGDRAYSNQPQHF
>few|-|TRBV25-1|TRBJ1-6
TGTGCCAGCAGGCGAGGCACTGATTCACCCCTCCACTTT
CASRRGTDSPLHF
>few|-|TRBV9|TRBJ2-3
TGTGCCAGCAGCGTAGACGGCCCCATGACGCAGTATTTT
CASSVDGPMTQYF
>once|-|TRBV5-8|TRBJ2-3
TGTGCCAGCAGCGCGTCCCGGGTAGCGTATGCGGATACGCAGTATTTT
CASSASRVAYADTQYF
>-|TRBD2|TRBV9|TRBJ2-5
TGTGCCAGCAGCGTCGGGACTAGCGGGGGGCCCAGGGAGACCCAGTACTTC
CASSVGTSGGPRETQYF
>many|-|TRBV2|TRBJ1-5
TGTGCCAGCACGGGAAGCATTAGCAATCAGCCCCAGCATTTT
CASTGSISNQPQHF
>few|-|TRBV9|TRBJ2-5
TGTGCCAGCAGTGACACTAGGGAAGAGACCCAGTACTTC
CASSDTREETQYF
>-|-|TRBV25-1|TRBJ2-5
TGTGCCAGCAGTGCCCCGGACCCCGCAGAGACCCAGTACTTC
CASSAPDPAETQYF
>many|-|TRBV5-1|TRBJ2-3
TGCGCCAGCAGACAACCGGGACCCAGCACAGATACGCAGTATTTT
CASRQPGPSTDTQYF
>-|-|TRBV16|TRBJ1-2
TGTGCCAGCAGCCAATCTGACTCGGGCTACACCTTC
CASSQSDSGYTF
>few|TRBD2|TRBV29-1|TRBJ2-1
TGCAGCTCGGAGGCTAGCGGGGCTGGTGAGCAGTTCTTC
CSSEASGAGEQFF
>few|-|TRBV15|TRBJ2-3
TGTGCCACCAGCAGAGATTCGATGGGGGGTAGCACAGATACGCAGTATTTT
CATSRDSMGGSTDTQYF
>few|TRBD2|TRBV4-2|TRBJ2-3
TGTGCCAGCAGCCAAGATTTTTCTCGCGGGGGGAGCACAGATACGCAGTATTTT
CASSQDFSRGGSTDTQYF
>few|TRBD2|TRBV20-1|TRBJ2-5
TGCAGTGCCATCCTAGCGGGGGAGACCCAGTACTTC
CSAILAGETQYF
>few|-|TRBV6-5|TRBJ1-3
TGTGCCAGCAATCCCTCCTCTGGAAACACCATATATTTT
CASNPSSGNTIYF